The 20 T cell receptor beta chains below all came from one sample that was sequenced in a study of T cell repertoires in cytomegalovirus infection. No antigen has been identified for these receptors. TCRdb re-derived calls from the reads in MiXCR, one entry per CDR3 protein. The profile shows 700,000 to 900,000 distinct CDR3 sequences, roughly 29% of them singletons. The sequencing used cultured CD8+ T cells from PBMCs, collected from culture after CMV antigen stimulation. These receptors all stem from a human donor in good health (CMV status not recorded). Some clones in this sample may be carry-over from other donors' samples.

This chain uses TRBV6-1 with TRBJ2-1, with a possible D match to TRBD1 (5 bases). V was clipped by 3 bases and J by 6 bases, with 12 bases between them. CDR1 and CDR2 (germline): MNHNS, SASEGT. The CDR3 covers 14 residues. The CDR3 loop reads CASSDQGLGNEQFF. The CDR3 bases are TGTGCCAGCAGTGATCAGGGTTTGGGCAATGAGCAGTTCTTC.

The V call is TRBV4-1, the J call TRBJ2-5, with D possibly TRBD1 on 5 matching bases. The CDR3 is 14 amino acids. CDR1 and CDR2 from the germline V gene are MGHRA and YSYEKL. V gave up 4 bases and J gave up 1 base, with 10 bases separating them. Here the CDR3 DNA reads TGCGCCAGCAGCCCCCGACAGAGCCAAGAGACCCAGTACTTC. Protein product: CASSPRQSQETQYF.

The genes are TRBV5-8 and TRBJ2-3; maybe TRBD2 (5 bases). The germline V and J ends were trimmed by 4 bases and 4 bases, with 16 bases remaining between them. Germline CDR1 is SGHTS and CDR2 is YDEGEE. This CDR3 contains 15 residues. The DNA of the CDR3 is TGTGCCAGCAGCGTAACGGGCCTCGGGGCAGATACGCAGTATTTT. This gives the protein CASSVTGLGADTQYF.

V gene TRBV11-2 combines with J gene TRBJ2-1; tentative D call: TRBD1 (5 bases). V shed 5 bases and J shed 7 bases, with 18 bases lying between them. This CDR3 spans 15 amino acids. The germline CDR1 and CDR2 sequences are SGHAT and FQNNGV. The DNA for the CDR3 is TGTGCCAGCAGCCCAGATGGAGCAGGGTGGAATGAGCAGTTCTTC. Translation: CASSPDGAGWNEQFF. The variable domain in full, completed from reference TRBV11-2 and TRBJ2-1, reads EAGVAQSPRYKIIEKRQSVAFWCNPISGHATLYWYQQILGQGPKLLIQFQNNGVVDDSQLPKDRFSAERLKGVDSTLKIQPAKLEDSAVYLCASSPDGAGWNEQFFGPGTRLTVL.

This clonotype came up a few times. The chain joins TRBV6-1 to TRBJ1-1; D might be TRBD1 (5 bases). With 1 base removed from V and 5 bases from J, the gap between germline ends came to 8 bases. The CDR3 spans 13 residues. Germline loops: CDR1 MNHNS, CDR2 SASEGT. CDR3: CASSEGGKTEAFF. CDR3 sequence (DNA): TGTGCCAGCAGTGAAGGGGGGAAGACTGAAGCTTTCTTT.

The chain links TRBV6-2 or TRBV6-3 to TRBJ2-1; D call uncertain. This CDR3 has 14 amino acids. The V end lost 2 bases, the J end lost 0 bases, and 5 bases lay between the germline ends. Germline values: CDR1 MNHEY, CDR2 SVGEGT. The CDR3 protein is CASSYVPSYNEQFF. CDR3 DNA sequence: TGTGCCAGCAGTTACGTGCCCTCCTACAATGAGCAGTTCTTC.

This clonotype has more than one count but fewer than ten. J is TRBJ2-1 and V is TRBV9; the match to TRBD2 covers 8 bases. Germline assignment: CDR1 SGDLS and CDR2 YYNGEE. CDR3 length: 15 amino acids. The V and J ends lost 4 bases and 0 bases, in that order; junction bases with no gene match: 3. As DNA, the CDR3 is TGTGCCAGCAGCCCGCGGGGGGCCTCCTACAATGAGCAGTTCTTC. Protein sequence: CASSPRGASYNEQFF.

J is TRBJ1-2 and V is TRBV6-1; 7 bases align to TRBD1. The CDR3 has 14 residues. V was pared by 2 bases and J by 6 bases, with 6 bases of the junction left unmatched. Germline V gene data show CDR1 as MNHNS and CDR2 as SASEGT. The CDR3: CASSEIEGAHGYTF. CDR3 in DNA: TGTGCCAGCAGTGAAATCGAGGGGGCGCATGGCTACACCTTC.

V and J are TRBV11-2 and TRBJ2-3; the D gene is possibly TRBD1 (5 bases). Germline values: CDR1 SGHAT, CDR2 FQNNGV. Trimming removed 3 bases at V and 4 bases at J, with 11 bases between. This CDR3 contains 14 residues. CDR3 in DNA: TGTGCCAGCAGCTTGTTCAGGGAACCAGATACGCAGTATTTT. Translated, it gives CASSLFREPDTQYF.

The genes are TRBV6-1 and TRBJ2-1; D not certain. V gave up 2 bases and J gave up 8 bases, with 7 bases separating them. The CDR3 consists of 12 residues. CDR1 is MNHNS and CDR2 is SASEGT in the germline V gene. This chain's CDR3 is CASSELGDEQFF. The CDR3 nucleotides read TGTGCCAGCAGTGAACTGGGCGATGAGCAGTTCTTC.

CDR3 nucleotides: TGCAGCGTTGAGTCACAAGAGACCCAGTACTTC. It translates to CSVESQETQYF. The chain has TRBV29-1 and TRBJ2-5; D gene uncertain. Trimming took off 3 bases at V and 2 bases at J, with 4 bases between the two ends. Per germline, CDR1 SQVTM and CDR2 ANQGSEA. The length of the CDR3 is 11 residues.

At least ten counts were recorded for this clonotype. This chain uses TRBV7-6 with TRBJ2-3; TRBD2 matches at 10 bases. The germline gives CDR1 SGHVS, CDR2 FNYEAQ. This CDR3 comprises 17 residues. The junction had 10 bases not matched to a gene; V was cut back by 5 bases and J by 2 bases. The CDR3, as DNA: TGTGCCAGCAGCCTCAATCTAGCGGGGGAATACACAGATACGCAGTATTTT. It encodes CASSLNLAGEYTDTQYF.

This clonotype was seen more than once but under ten times. The J gene is TRBJ2-5, the V gene TRBV27, with TRBD1 matching over 8 bases. Unmatched junction bases numbered 10, after V lost 5 bases and J lost 5 bases. The CDR3 contains 15 residues. From germline, CDR1 is MNHEY and CDR2 SMNVEV (reference sequence). The CDR3 DNA reads TGTGCCAGCAGTACCCGGGCAGGGGGCAAGGAGACCCAGTACTTC. It specifies CASSTRAGGKETQYF.

This clonotype was detected ten times or more. V is TRBV12-5 and J is TRBJ2-3, with D perhaps assigned TRBD1 or TRBD2 (6 bases each). This CDR3 has 17 residues. V lost 5 bases to trimming and J lost 2 bases, with 20 bases between them. Germline V gene data show CDR1 as LGHNT and CDR2 as FRNRAP. CDR3 loop: CASGLDAGHANTDTQYF. CDR3 nucleotide sequence: TGTGCTAGTGGTCTTGATGCGGGACACGCGAACACAGATACGCAGTATTTT.

V usage is TRBV25-1 and J usage is TRBJ1-1; D perhaps matches TRBD1 (6 bases). The germline V gene encodes CDR1 MGHDK and CDR2 SYGVNS. The CDR3 sequence is 15 residues long. V was shortened by 7 bases and J by 2 bases, with 17 bases between the two germline ends. The CDR3: CASTPQDRTNTEAFF. In nucleotides, the CDR3 is TGTGCCAGCACTCCTCAAGACAGGACCAACACTGAAGCTTTCTTT.

This chain uses TRBV7-6 with TRBJ1-4; D is ambiguous. V was clipped by 5 bases and J by 4 bases, with 23 bases between them. The CDR3 covers 18 residues. Germline V gene lookup returns CDR1 SGHVS and CDR2 FNYEAQ. For the CDR3, the DNA is TGTGCCAGCAGCCCAACCCTTGCGGGCGGCGGAGTTAATGAAAAACTGTTTTTT. As protein: CASSPTLAGGGVNEKLFF.

This chain joins TRBV6-5 and TRBJ2-7, with unresolved D. Germline V CDR1 and CDR2: MNHEY, SVGAGI. The ends were cut back, 6 bases at V and 5 bases at J, with 14 bases in the middle. CDR3 length: 13 amino acids. The CDR3 nucleotides read TGTGCCAGCAGGGGGTTCGGTTGGGACGAGCAGTACTTC. Protein: CASRGFGWDEQYF.

V gene TRBV12-3 or TRBV12-4 combines with J gene TRBJ1-2; D possibly corresponds to TRBD1 (5 bases). V was trimmed by 3 bases and J by 4 bases, leaving 9 bases between them. The length of the CDR3 is 13 residues. The CDR3 region has the DNA TGTGCCAGCAGTTTCGACAGTGTCTATGGCTACACCTTC. This gives the protein CASSFDSVYGYTF.

This chain connects TRBV20-1 to TRBJ2-3; 7 bases align to TRBD2. The CDR3 length is 14 residues. The V gene end was trimmed by 6 bases and the J gene end by 0 bases; junction bases not matched to a gene: 6. Germline CDR1 is DFQATT and CDR2 is SNEGSKA (reference sequence). CDR3: CSALSGTSTDTQYF. The CDR3 DNA reads as TGCAGTGCCCTAAGCGGGACTAGCACAGATACGCAGTATTTT.

The chain recombines TRBV20-1 with TRBJ2-1; 7 nucleotides agree with TRBD2. This CDR3 has 13 residues. Germline loops: CDR1 DFQATT, CDR2 SNEGSKA (reference sequence). J was trimmed by 8 bases and V by 3 bases; bases with no gene match: 7. The CDR3 DNA is TGCAGTGCTAGCGTCTACCGGGAGGATGAGCAGTTCTTC. Residues: CSASVYREDEQFF.